The clone carrying this TCR beta chain has just a few counts. Antigen specificity is unknown. The data derive from a study of a mutant IDH1 vaccine in newly diagnosed glioma. The time point denotes: week 35, safety follow-up. With topical imiquimod, each dose of the vaccine consisted of 300 ug of mutant IDH1 20-mer peptide. Sequencing used immunoSEQ multiplex PCR; TCRdb keeps in-frame clones, though not all of them. This sample has about 64,000 clones, with roughly four fifths found just once. The sequence derives from a man aged 45 to 65 with glioma. Sequenced here: PBMCs, sampled from a glioma patient whose treatment included an IDH1 peptide vaccine.

CDR3 DNA sequence: TGTGCCAGCAGCGTAGCGGGGCAAGAGACCCAGTACTTC. This codes for CASSVAGQETQYF. The J gene is TRBJ2-5, the V gene TRBV11-3; 8 positions match TRBD2. V lost 5 bases, J lost 2 bases, and 1 base stayed unmatched. CDR3 length equals 13 residues. Germline CDR1 reads SGHNT; CDR2 reads YENEEA.